This TCR beta chain derives from a study of regulatory T cells in long-lasting Graves disease. As for the study in general: The criterion for persistent Graves' disease was over 5 years of antithyroid drugs with positive TSH receptor antibodies. Notes on the study in general: Persistent Graves' patients showed reduced TCR diversity versus newly diagnosed patients.

The V gene lost 4 bases and the J gene lost 0 bases, with 13 bases spanning the gap. From germline, CDR1 is SEHNR and CDR2 FQNEAQ (reference sequence). The CDR3 spans 15 residues. On this clonotype itself: Its target is unknown.

Through Arm-PCR of CDR3 regions and iRepertoire HTBI primers, TCR beta libraries were built. Each CDR3 protein gets one entry after TCRdb re-called the multiplex PCR reads with MiXCR. This table holds 400,000 to 500,000 distinct CDR3 sequences, under 25% found once. The time point is: persistent/refractory GD, antithyroid drugs over 5 years with positive TRAb. The TCR library used RNA extracted from PBMCs. The chain links TRBV7-9 to TRBJ2-7; tentative D call: TRBD1 (6 bases). The receptor was derived from a female donor with Graves disease. Specimen: peripheral blood mononuclear cells (PBMCs), collected when the disease was refractory, from a patient treated with antithyroid drugs. The CDR3 DNA is TGTGCCAGCAGCTCCCTTGGGGGCCCCTCCTACGAGCAGTACTTC. Translating it yields CASSSLGGPSYEQYF.